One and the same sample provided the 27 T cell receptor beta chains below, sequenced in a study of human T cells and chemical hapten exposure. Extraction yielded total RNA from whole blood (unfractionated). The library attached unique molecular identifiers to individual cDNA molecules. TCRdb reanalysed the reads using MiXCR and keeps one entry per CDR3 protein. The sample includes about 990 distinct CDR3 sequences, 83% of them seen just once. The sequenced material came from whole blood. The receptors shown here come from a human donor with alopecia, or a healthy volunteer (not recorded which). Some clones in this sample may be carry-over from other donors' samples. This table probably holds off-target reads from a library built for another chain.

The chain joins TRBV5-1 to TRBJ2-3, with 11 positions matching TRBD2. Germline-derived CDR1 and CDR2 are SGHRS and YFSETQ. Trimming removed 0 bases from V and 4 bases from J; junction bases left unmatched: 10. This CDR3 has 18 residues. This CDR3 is CASSLASETSGIADTQYF. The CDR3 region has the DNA TGCGCCAGCAGCTTGGCCTCAGAGACTAGCGGGATTGCAGATACGCAGTATTTT.

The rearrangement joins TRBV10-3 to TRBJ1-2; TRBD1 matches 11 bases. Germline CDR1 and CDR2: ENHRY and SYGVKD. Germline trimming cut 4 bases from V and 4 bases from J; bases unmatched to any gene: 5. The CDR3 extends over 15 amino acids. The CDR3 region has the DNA TGTGCCATCAGTGGTGGGACAGGGGGAAGCTATGGCTACACCTTC. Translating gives CAISGGTGGSYGYTF.

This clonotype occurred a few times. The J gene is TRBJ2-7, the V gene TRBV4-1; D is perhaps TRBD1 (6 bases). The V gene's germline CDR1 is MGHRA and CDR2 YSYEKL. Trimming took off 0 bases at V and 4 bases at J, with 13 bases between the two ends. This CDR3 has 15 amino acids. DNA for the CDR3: TGCGCCAGCAGCCAAGATTGGGACACTCTATACGAGCAGTACTTC. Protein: CASSQDWDTLYEQYF.

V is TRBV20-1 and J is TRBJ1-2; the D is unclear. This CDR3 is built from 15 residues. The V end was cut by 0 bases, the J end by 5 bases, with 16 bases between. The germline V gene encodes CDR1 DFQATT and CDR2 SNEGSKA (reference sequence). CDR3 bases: TGCAGTGCTAGAGATAGCACGGGCCGCCCGTATGGCTACACCTTC. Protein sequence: CSARDSTGRPYGYTF.

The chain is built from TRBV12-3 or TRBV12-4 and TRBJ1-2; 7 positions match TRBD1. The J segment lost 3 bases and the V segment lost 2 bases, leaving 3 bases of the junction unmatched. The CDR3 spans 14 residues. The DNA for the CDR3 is TGTGCCAGCAGTTTAACCACAGGGGACTATGGCTACACCTTC. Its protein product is CASSLTTGDYGYTF.

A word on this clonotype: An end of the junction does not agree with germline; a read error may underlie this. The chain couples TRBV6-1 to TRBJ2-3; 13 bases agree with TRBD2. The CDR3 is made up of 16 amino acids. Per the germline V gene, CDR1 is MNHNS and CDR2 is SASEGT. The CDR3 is CASTFRTSGSRDTQYF. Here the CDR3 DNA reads TGTGCCAGCACCTTCCGGACTAGCGGGAGCAGAGATACGCAGTATTTT.

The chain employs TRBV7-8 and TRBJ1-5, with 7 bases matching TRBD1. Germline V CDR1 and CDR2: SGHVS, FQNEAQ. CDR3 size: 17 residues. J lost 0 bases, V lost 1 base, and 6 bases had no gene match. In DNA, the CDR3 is TGTGCCAGCAGCTTAGGTGGGACAGCTTATAGCAATCAGCCCCAGCATTTT. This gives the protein CASSLGGTAYSNQPQHF.

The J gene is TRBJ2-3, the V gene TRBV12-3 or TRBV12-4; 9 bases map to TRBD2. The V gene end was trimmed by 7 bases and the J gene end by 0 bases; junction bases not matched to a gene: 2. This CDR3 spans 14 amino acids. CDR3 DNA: TGTGCCAGCACCACTAGCGGGAGCACAGATACGCAGTATTTT. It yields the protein CASTTSGSTDTQYF.

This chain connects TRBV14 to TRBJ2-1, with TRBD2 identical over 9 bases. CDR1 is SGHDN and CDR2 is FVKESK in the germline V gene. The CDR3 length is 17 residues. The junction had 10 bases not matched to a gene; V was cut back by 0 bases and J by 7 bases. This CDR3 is CASSQDWWAGGLNEQFF. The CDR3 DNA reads TGTGCCAGCAGCCAAGATTGGTGGGCGGGAGGGCTAAATGAGCAGTTCTTC.

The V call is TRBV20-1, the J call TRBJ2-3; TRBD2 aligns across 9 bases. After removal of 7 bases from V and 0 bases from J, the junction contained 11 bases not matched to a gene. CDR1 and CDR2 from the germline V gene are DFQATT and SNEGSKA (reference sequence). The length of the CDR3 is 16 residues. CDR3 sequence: CSVRLAAPSSTDTQYF. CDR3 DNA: TGCAGTGTCCGACTAGCGGCCCCTTCTAGCACAGATACGCAGTATTTT.

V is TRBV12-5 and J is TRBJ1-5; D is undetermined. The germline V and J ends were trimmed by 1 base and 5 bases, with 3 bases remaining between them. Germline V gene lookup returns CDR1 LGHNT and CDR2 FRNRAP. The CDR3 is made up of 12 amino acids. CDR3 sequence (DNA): TGTGCTAGTGGTTTGGGGGATCAGCCCCAGCATTTT. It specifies CASGLGDQPQHF.

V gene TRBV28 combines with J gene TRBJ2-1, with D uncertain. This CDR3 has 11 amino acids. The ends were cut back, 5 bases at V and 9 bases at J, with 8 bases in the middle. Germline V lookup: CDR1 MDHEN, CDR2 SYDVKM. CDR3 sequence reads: CASSPSVEQFF. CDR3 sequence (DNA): TGTGCCAGCAGTCCTTCCGTTGAGCAGTTCTTC.

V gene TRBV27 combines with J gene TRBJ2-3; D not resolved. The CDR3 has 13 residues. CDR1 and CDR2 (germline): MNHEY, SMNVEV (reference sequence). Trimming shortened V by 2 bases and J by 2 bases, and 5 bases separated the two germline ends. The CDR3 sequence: CASSLATTDTQYF. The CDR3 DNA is TGTGCCAGCAGTTTAGCGACCACAGATACGCAGTATTTT.

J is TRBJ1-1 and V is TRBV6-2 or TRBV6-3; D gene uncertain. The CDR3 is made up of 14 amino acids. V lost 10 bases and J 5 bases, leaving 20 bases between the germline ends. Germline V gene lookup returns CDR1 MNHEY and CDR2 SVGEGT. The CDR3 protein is CATTSVGTMTEAFF. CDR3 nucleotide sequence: TGTGCCACTACTTCGGTCGGAACAATGACTGAAGCTTTCTTT.

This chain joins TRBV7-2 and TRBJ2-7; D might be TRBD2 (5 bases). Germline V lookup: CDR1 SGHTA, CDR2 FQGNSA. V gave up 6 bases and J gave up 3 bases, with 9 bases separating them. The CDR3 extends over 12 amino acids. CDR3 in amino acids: CASREDHYEQYF. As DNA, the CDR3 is TGTGCCAGCAGGGAGGATCACTACGAGCAGTACTTC.

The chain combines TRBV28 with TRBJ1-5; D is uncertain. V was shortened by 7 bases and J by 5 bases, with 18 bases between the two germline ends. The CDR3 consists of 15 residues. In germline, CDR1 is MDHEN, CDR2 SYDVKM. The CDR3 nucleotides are TGTGCCAGCACGACACCGGGGAAGAGAGATCAGCCCCAGCATTTT. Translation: CASTTPGKRDQPQHF.

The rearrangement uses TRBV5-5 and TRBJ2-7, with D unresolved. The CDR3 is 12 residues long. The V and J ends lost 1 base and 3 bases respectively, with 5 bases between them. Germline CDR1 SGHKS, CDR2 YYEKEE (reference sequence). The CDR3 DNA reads TGTGCCAGCAGCTTGTCTAACTACGAGCAGTACTTC. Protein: CASSLSNYEQYF.

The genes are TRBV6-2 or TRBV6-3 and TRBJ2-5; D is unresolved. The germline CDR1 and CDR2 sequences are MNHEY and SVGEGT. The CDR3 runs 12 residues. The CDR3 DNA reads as TGTGCGTCTGCGACTCCACAAGAGACCCAGTACTTC. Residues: CASATPQETQYF.

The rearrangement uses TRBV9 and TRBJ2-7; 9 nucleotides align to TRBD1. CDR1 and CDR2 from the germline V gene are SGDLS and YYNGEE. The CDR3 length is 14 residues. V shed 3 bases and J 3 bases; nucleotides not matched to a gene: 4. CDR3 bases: TGTGCCAGCAGCGGACCGGGACAGGGCTACGAGCAGTACTTC. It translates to CASSGPGQGYEQYF.

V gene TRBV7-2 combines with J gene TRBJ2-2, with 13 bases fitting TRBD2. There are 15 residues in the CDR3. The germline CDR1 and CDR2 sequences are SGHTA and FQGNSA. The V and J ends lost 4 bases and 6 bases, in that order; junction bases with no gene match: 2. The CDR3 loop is CASSSGLAGPGELFF. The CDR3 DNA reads TGTGCCAGCAGCTCGGGACTAGCGGGACCCGGGGAGCTGTTTTTT.

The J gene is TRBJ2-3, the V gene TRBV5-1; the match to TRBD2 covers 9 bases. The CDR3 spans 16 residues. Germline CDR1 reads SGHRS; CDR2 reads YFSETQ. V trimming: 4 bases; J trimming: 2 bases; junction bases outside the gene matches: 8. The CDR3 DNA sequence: TGCGCCAGCAGCAGAGGAGCGGGAGGAACCACAGATACGCAGTATTTT. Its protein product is CASSRGAGGTTDTQYF.

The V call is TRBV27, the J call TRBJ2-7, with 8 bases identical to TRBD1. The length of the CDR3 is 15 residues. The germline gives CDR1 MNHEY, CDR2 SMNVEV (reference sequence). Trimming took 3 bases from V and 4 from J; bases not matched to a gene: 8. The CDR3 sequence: CASSFLGQESYEQYF. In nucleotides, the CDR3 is TGTGCCAGCAGTTTTTTGGGACAGGAAAGTTACGAGCAGTACTTC.

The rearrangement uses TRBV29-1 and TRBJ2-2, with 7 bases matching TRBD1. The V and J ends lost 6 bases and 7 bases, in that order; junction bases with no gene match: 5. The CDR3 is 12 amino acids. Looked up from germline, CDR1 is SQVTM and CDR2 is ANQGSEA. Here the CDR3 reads CSVMTGRGELFF. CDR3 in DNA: TGCAGCGTAATGACAGGGCGCGGGGAGCTGTTTTTT.

The CDR3 sequence: CAISESGEPLYEQYF. The CDR3 nucleotides are TGTGCCATCAGTGAGTCGGGCGAACCCTTATACGAGCAGTACTTC. The rearrangement links TRBV10-3 to TRBJ2-7; D not resolved. V shed 0 bases and J shed 4 bases, with 13 bases lying between them. Per the germline V gene, CDR1 is ENHRY and CDR2 is SYGVKD. This CDR3 region has 15 residues.

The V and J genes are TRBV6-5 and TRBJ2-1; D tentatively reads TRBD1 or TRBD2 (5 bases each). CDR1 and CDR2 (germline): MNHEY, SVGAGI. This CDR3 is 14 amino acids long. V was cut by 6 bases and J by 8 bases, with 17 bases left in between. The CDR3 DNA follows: TGTGCCAGCAGCCGGGACCTCGCTCGGTATGAGCAGTTCTTC. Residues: CASSRDLARYEQFF.

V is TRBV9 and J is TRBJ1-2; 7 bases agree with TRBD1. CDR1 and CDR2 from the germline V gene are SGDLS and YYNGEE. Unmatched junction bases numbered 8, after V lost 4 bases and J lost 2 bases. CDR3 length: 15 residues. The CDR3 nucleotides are TGTGCCAGCAGCTCATTGACAGGGATGAACTATGGCTACACCTTC. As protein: CASSSLTGMNYGYTF. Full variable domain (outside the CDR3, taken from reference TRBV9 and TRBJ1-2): DSGVTQTPKHLITATGQRVTLRCSPRSGDLSVYWYQQSLDQGLQFLIQYYNGEERAKGNILERFSAQQFPDLHSELNLSSLELGDSALYFCASSSLTGMNYGYTFGSGTRLTVV.

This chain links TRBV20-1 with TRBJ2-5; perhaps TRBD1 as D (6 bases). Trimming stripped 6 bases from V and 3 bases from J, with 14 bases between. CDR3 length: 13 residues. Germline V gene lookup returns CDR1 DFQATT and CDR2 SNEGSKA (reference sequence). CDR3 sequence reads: CSAQQGQEETQYF. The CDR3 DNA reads TGCAGTGCCCAGCAGGGGCAGGAAGAGACCCAGTACTTC.